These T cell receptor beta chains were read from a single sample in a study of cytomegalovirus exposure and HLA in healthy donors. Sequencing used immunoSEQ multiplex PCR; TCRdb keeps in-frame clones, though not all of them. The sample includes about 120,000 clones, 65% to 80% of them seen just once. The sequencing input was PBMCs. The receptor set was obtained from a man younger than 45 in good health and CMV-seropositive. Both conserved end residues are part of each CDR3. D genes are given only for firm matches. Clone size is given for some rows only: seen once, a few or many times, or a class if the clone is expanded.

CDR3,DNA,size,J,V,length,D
CASSLEGSEGAGELFF,TGCGCCAGCAGCTTGGAGGGCAGTGAAGGGGCCGGGGAGCTGTTTTTT,NA,TRBJ2-2,TRBV5-1,16,NA
CASSPTGSFSQQQFF,TGTGCCAGCTCACCTACCGGGTCTTTCAGCCAACAGCAGTTCTTC,NA,TRBJ2-1,TRBV18,15,NA
CASSLGTGWEQYF,TGTGCCAGCAGCTTGGGGACAGGGTGGGAGCAGTACTTC,few,TRBJ2-7,TRBV5-8,13,TRBD1
CASRVRVILGQGYEQYF,TGTGCCAGCAGAGTAAGAGTTATTTTGGGACAGGGATATGAGCAGTACTTC,NA,TRBJ2-7,TRBV2,17,TRBD1
CASSPGLAGNTGELFF,TGTGCCAGCAGCCCAGGACTAGCGGGGAACACCGGGGAGCTGTTTTTT,NA,TRBJ2-2,TRBV7-9,16,TRBD2
CASDAEGQGQVAQYF,TGCGCCAGCGACGCCGAAGGACAGGGCCAGGTGGCCCAGTACTTC,NA,TRBJ2-5,TRBV5-1,15,TRBD1
CATSGGAGEGELFF,TGTGCCACGAGCGGGGGGGCCGGGGAAGGGGAGCTGTTTTTT,once,TRBJ2-2,TRBV7-3,14,TRBD2
CASSHGRGDTDTQYF,TGCGCCAGCAGCCATGGCAGGGGGGACACAGATACGCAGTATTTT,NA,TRBJ2-3,TRBV4-1,15,NA
CSARAVGELFF,TGCAGTGCTAGAGCGGTAGGGGAGCTGTTTTTT,NA,TRBJ2-2,TRBV20-1,11,NA
CAISEDTGAINEKLFF,TGTGCCATCAGTGAGGACACAGGGGCGATTAATGAAAAACTGTTTTTT,few,TRBJ1-4,TRBV10-3,16,TRBD1
CASSAEGEEWGEKLFF,TGTGCCAGCTCAGCGGAAGGAGAAGAGTGGGGCGAAAAACTGTTTTTT,few,TRBJ1-4,TRBV18,16,NA